This T cell receptor beta chain was profiled in a study of cytomegalovirus exposure and HLA in healthy donors. Study context: Earlier findings included nearly 120 million unique TCR beta sequences obtained from 150 million to 200 million T cells.

This clone has a single count. Antigen specificity is unknown. Per germline, CDR1 SGHDT and CDR2 YYEEEE. V was trimmed by 0 bases and J by 1 base, leaving 7 bases between them. This CDR3 comprises 14 residues. Use of 60 Vbeta and 13 Jbeta primers characterized the PCR. Sequencing used immunoSEQ multiplex PCR; TCRdb keeps in-frame clones, though not all of them. Of more than 140,000 clones listed, around 80% were seen once; the top ten hold approximately 6.1%. Donors counted as nominally healthy when sampled, yet unrecorded immune exposures were likely. The study's findings and limits: Fewer N-insertions than the roughly 670-donor mean were reportedly shown by an Asian-associated ancestry cluster in a later analysis.

The sample comprised PBMCs. The source of this sequence is a man aged 25-45 years in good health and CMV-seropositive. The chain uses TRBV5-6 and TRBJ1-1; D call uncertain. The CDR3 nucleotides are TGTGCCAGCAGCTTGGATCCGTGGAACACTGAAGCTTTCTTT. This encodes CASSLDPWNTEAFF.